This T cell receptor beta chain is from a study of blood T cell repertoires in COVID-19. From germline, CDR1 is MNHEY and CDR2 SMNVEV (reference sequence). V was cut by 7 bases and J by 7 bases, with 20 bases left in between. The CDR3 covers 14 residues. Method: immunoSEQ multiplex PCR; TCRdb's copy keeps in-frame clones and lacks some. Seen here are some 490,000 clones, approximately 85% observed once, and the top ten hold about 3.2%. Sample: peripheral blood. This clonotype originated in a human donor in a cohort sampled during active COVID-19. J is TRBJ2-7 and V is TRBV27; the D gene is possibly TRBD2 (5 bases). CDR3 DNA: TGTGCCAGCAAGAACAGCGGACTTACTGTTGAGCAGTACTTC. It codes for CASKNSGLTVEQYF.